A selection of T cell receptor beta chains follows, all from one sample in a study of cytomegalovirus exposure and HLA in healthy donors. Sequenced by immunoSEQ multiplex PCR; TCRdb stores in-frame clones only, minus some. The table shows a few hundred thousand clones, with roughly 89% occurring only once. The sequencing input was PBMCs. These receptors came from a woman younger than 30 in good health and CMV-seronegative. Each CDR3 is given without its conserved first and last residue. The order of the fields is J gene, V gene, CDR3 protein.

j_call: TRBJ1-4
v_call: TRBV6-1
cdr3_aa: ASSGTGTGEVRKLF

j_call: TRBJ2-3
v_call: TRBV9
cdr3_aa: ASSASGTGAPDTQY

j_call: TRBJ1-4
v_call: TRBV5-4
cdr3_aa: ASSRDLVEKLF

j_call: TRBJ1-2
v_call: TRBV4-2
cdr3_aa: ASSQGRVWYGYT

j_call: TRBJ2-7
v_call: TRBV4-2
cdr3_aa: ASSLDSYEQY

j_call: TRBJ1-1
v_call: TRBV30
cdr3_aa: AWSTQGEEAF

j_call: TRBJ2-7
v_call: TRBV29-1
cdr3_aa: SVAGGTARPYEQY

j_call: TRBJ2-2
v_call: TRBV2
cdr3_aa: ASSYAGELF

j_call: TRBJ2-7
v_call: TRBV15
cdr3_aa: ATSRPGGVAAYEQY

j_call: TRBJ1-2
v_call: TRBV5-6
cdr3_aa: ASSSGTEGYGYT

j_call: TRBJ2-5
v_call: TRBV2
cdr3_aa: ASSEGTGGRETQY

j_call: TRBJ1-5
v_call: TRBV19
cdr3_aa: ASSMGRGQSNQPQH

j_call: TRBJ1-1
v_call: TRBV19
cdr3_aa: ASIVGQGNTEAF

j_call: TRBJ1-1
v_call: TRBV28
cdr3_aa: ASTSRGRMNTEAF

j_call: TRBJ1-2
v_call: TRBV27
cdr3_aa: ASRRQGNYGYT

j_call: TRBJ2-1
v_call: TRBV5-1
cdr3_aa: ASSERGRHNEQF

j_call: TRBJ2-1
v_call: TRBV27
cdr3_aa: ASSLSTSGSTDEQF

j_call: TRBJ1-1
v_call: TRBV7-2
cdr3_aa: ASSTVGQHTEAF

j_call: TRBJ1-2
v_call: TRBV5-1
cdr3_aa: ASSRWDRVVDGYT

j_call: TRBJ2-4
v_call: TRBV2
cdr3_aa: ASSKGEQAGNIQY

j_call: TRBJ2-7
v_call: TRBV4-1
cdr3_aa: ASSHGLARNYEQY

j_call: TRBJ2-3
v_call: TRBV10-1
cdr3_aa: ASSEGVAGATDTQY

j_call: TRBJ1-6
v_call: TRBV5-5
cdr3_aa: ASSWVGTGGFIGNSPLH

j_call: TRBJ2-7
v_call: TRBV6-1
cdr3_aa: ASSGHSYEQY

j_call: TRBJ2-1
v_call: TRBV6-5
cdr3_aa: ASSQDRDEQF

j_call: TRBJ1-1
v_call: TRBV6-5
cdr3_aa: ASTPDRVEAF

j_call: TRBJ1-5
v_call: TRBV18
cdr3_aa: ASSPGVQGLQH

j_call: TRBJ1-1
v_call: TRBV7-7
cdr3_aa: ASSRDRNTEAF

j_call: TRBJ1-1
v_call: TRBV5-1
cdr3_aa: ASSLVAPNTEAF

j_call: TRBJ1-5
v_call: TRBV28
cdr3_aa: ASSLFRSQPQH

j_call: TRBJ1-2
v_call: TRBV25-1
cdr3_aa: ASSESRHGYT

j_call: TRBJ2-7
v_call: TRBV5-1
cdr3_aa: ASSSGTGDLQY

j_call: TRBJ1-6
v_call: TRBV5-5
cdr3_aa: ASSLAGSGGSPLH

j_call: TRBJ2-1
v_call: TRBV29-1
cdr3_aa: SVESTYNEQF

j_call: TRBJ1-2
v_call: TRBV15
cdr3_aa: ATSRAPQDSYGYT

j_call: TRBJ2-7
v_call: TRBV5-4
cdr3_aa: ASSRRTSGTSYEQY

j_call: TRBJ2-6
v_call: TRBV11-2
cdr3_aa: ASSTGQGGPLSGANVLT

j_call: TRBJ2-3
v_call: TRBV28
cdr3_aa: ASSPRTVHVRLAAGGTQY

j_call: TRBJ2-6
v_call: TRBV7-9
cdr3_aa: ASSFDRVSGANVLT

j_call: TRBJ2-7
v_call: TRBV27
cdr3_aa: ASTYSLTGEQY

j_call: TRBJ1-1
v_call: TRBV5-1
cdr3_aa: ASSETGADTEAF